This is a list of T cell receptor beta chains from one sample in a study of cytomegalovirus exposure and HLA in healthy donors. Produced via immunoSEQ multiplex PCR; TCRdb's table is partial and in-frame only. The sample carries over 150,000 clones, almost 85% recorded once. The sequencing input was PBMCs. The receptors here all came from a girl under 18 in good health and CMV-seropositive. Each CDR3 is given with its conserved first and last residue. Fields, in order: J gene, clone size, D gene, V gene, CDR3 DNA, CDR3 protein. The D gene is left open where the match is weak. A clone size is listed for some rows: how often the clone was seen (once, few, many), or a class if it is expanded.

j_gene: TRBJ1-5
abundance: NA
d_gene: NA
v_gene: TRBV7-9
CDR3nt: TGTGCCAGCAGCTTAAAAGGAGGCAATCAGCCCCAGCATTTT
CDR3aa: CASSLKGGNQPQHF

j_gene: TRBJ1-1
abundance: NA
d_gene: TRBD1
v_gene: TRBV25-1
CDR3nt: TGTGCCAGCAGGGACAGGGAGGCTGAAGCTTTCTTT
CDR3aa: CASRDREAEAFF

j_gene: TRBJ2-7
abundance: NA
d_gene: NA
v_gene: TRBV18
CDR3nt: TGTGCCAGCTCGCCAAACTCCGGGGTCGTCGTGTACGAGCAGTACTTC
CDR3aa: CASSPNSGVVVYEQYF

j_gene: TRBJ1-2
abundance: NA
d_gene: TRBD1
v_gene: TRBV27
CDR3nt: TGTGCCAGCAGTGTACAGGGGGGAGTTTTCTATGGCTACACCTTC
CDR3aa: CASSVQGGVFYGYTF

j_gene: TRBJ1-5
abundance: once
d_gene: NA
v_gene: TRBV9
CDR3nt: TGTGCCAGCAGCGTAGGTTACGGTCAGGGGAGGGATCAGCCCCAGCATTTT
CDR3aa: CASSVGYGQGRDQPQHF

j_gene: TRBJ2-5
abundance: once
d_gene: TRBD2
v_gene: TRBV6-1
CDR3nt: TGTGCCAGCAGTGATCTCGCCGGGAGGACCCTAATTCCCGAAGAGACCCAGTACTTC
CDR3aa: CASSDLAGRTLIPEETQYF

j_gene: TRBJ1-1
abundance: few
d_gene: NA
v_gene: TRBV5-5
CDR3nt: TGTGCCAGCAGCGAAGGACCCTGGGAGGAAGCTTTCTTT
CDR3aa: CASSEGPWEEAFF

j_gene: TRBJ1-1
abundance: few
d_gene: NA
v_gene: TRBV6-5
CDR3nt: TGTGCCAGCAGTTACGGTCGGGGGAGGGGCACTGAAGCTTTCTTT
CDR3aa: CASSYGRGRGTEAFF

j_gene: TRBJ1-1
abundance: NA
d_gene: TRBD1
v_gene: TRBV25-1
CDR3nt: TGTGCCAGCAGTGACCTGACAGGGCGCTCTGAAGCTTTCTTT
CDR3aa: CASSDLTGRSEAFF

j_gene: TRBJ1-4
abundance: NA
d_gene: TRBD1
v_gene: TRBV18
CDR3nt: TGTGCCAGCTCTCCTAAATCGGGACAGGCTAATGAAAAACTGTTTTTT
CDR3aa: CASSPKSGQANEKLFF

j_gene: TRBJ2-1
abundance: NA
d_gene: NA
v_gene: TRBV19
CDR3nt: TGTGCCAGTAGTAACGGCGCCCCCGGTGTGCAGGGTTCCTACAATGAGCAGTTCTTC
CDR3aa: CASSNGAPGVQGSYNEQFF

j_gene: TRBJ1-1
abundance: few
d_gene: NA
v_gene: TRBV5-8
CDR3nt: TGTGCCAGCAGCTTTACAGGTGAAGCTTTCTTT
CDR3aa: CASSFTGEAFF

j_gene: TRBJ1-1
abundance: NA
d_gene: TRBD1
v_gene: TRBV9
CDR3nt: TGTGCCAGCAGCGGCACAGGGGATACTGAAGCTTTCTTT
CDR3aa: CASSGTGDTEAFF

j_gene: TRBJ2-7
abundance: NA
d_gene: NA
v_gene: TRBV9
CDR3nt: TGTGCCAGCAGCGTATCGCAGGGCTCCTACGAGCAGTACTTC
CDR3aa: CASSVSQGSYEQYF

j_gene: TRBJ1-5
abundance: few
d_gene: TRBD1
v_gene: TRBV5-7
CDR3nt: TGTGCCAGCAGCGTGGGGGACAGGGCGGATAGCAATCAGCCCCAGCATTTT
CDR3aa: CASSVGDRADSNQPQHF

j_gene: TRBJ2-7
abundance: NA
d_gene: NA
v_gene: TRBV6-5
CDR3nt: TGTGCCAGCAGAACTGCAGGGTTTTTAGAGCAGTACTTC
CDR3aa: CASRTAGFLEQYF

j_gene: TRBJ2-3
abundance: NA
d_gene: TRBD2
v_gene: TRBV5-6
CDR3nt: TGTGCCAGCCTGTCGGCGGGGGTTGTGGCAGATACGCAGTATTTT
CDR3aa: CASLSAGVVADTQYF

j_gene: TRBJ2-7
abundance: NA
d_gene: NA
v_gene: TRBV7-9
CDR3nt: TGTGCCAGCAGCTTACGTGACAGGTCCCGTGTCTACGAGCAGTACTTC
CDR3aa: CASSLRDRSRVYEQYF

j_gene: TRBJ2-7
abundance: NA
d_gene: NA
v_gene: TRBV29-1
CDR3nt: TGCAGCGTTAAGGCGTCAGGGACCTACGAGCAGTACTTC
CDR3aa: CSVKASGTYEQYF

j_gene: TRBJ1-2
abundance: NA
d_gene: NA
v_gene: TRBV11-2
CDR3nt: TGTGCCAGCAGCCCCTCCGACGGCAGGGATGGCTACACCTTC
CDR3aa: CASSPSDGRDGYTF

j_gene: TRBJ2-2
abundance: NA
d_gene: NA
v_gene: TRBV19
CDR3nt: TGTGCCAGTAGTATTTATCCAGGGGGGGAGCTGTTTTTT
CDR3aa: CASSIYPGGELFF

j_gene: TRBJ1-4
abundance: few
d_gene: NA
v_gene: TRBV6-5
CDR3nt: TGTGCCAGCAGTCCAGGGTTCGTTACGGAAAAACTGTTTTTT
CDR3aa: CASSPGFVTEKLFF

j_gene: TRBJ1-1
abundance: NA
d_gene: TRBD1
v_gene: TRBV5-1
CDR3nt: TGCGCCAGCTCTATAACCGGGACAGGCGACGAAGCTTTCTTT
CDR3aa: CASSITGTGDEAFF

j_gene: TRBJ2-3
abundance: NA
d_gene: NA
v_gene: TRBV30
CDR3nt: TGTGCCTGGACCGTGAGCCGCACAGATACGCAGTATTTT
CDR3aa: CAWTVSRTDTQYF

j_gene: TRBJ1-4
abundance: NA
d_gene: TRBD1
v_gene: TRBV28
CDR3nt: TGTGCCAGCAGGCCGGACAGGGGGCTTAATAATGAAAAACTGTTTTTT
CDR3aa: CASRPDRGLNNEKLFF

j_gene: TRBJ1-1
abundance: NA
d_gene: NA
v_gene: TRBV30
CDR3nt: TGTGCCTGGAGTGTAAGAAGCCGGGGAGGTACTGAAGCTTTCTTT
CDR3aa: CAWSVRSRGGTEAFF

j_gene: TRBJ2-2
abundance: NA
d_gene: TRBD2
v_gene: TRBV7-8
CDR3nt: TGTGCCAGCAGCTTCGGGAGGAACGGGGAGCTGTTTTTT
CDR3aa: CASSFGRNGELFF

j_gene: TRBJ2-7
abundance: NA
d_gene: TRBD2
v_gene: TRBV9
CDR3nt: TGTGCCAGCGGGGGGGGGAGAAAGGGCGAGCAGTACTTC
CDR3aa: CASGGGRKGEQYF

j_gene: TRBJ1-1
abundance: NA
d_gene: TRBD1
v_gene: TRBV11-2
CDR3nt: TGTGCCAGCAGCCCGGACAGGAGTAAAGGCACTGAAGCTTTCTTT
CDR3aa: CASSPDRSKGTEAFF

j_gene: TRBJ1-1
abundance: NA
d_gene: NA
v_gene: TRBV6-6
CDR3nt: TGTGCCAGCAGTTTGGATGGGGCGAAAGAGGCTTTCTTT
CDR3aa: CASSLDGAKEAFF

j_gene: TRBJ1-6
abundance: NA
d_gene: NA
v_gene: TRBV9
CDR3nt: TGTGCCAGCAGCGTAGTGGACACCGTTACAAATTCACCCCTCCACTTT
CDR3aa: CASSVVDTVTNSPLHF

j_gene: TRBJ2-1
abundance: few
d_gene: TRBD1
v_gene: TRBV5-1
CDR3nt: TGCGCCAGCAGCTTGGGTAGGGGGCTAAAGTTGAATGAGCAGTTCTTC
CDR3aa: CASSLGRGLKLNEQFF

j_gene: TRBJ1-1
abundance: NA
d_gene: NA
v_gene: TRBV30
CDR3nt: TGTGCCTGGAGTGATTCCGGGGTGAACACTGAAGCTTTCTTT
CDR3aa: CAWSDSGVNTEAFF

j_gene: TRBJ2-7
abundance: NA
d_gene: NA
v_gene: TRBV15
CDR3nt: TGTGCCACCAGCAGCTACAGATCTTACGAGCAGTACTTC
CDR3aa: CATSSYRSYEQYF

j_gene: TRBJ1-2
abundance: once
d_gene: TRBD1
v_gene: TRBV2
CDR3nt: TGTGCCAGCAGTGAAGAGTTCGGGACAGTATATGGCTACACCTTC
CDR3aa: CASSEEFGTVYGYTF

j_gene: TRBJ1-1
abundance: NA
d_gene: TRBD1
v_gene: TRBV14
CDR3nt: TGTGCCAGCAGCCAAGGGGACAGGGGGCTCAACACTGAAGCTTTCTTT
CDR3aa: CASSQGDRGLNTEAFF

j_gene: TRBJ2-1
abundance: NA
d_gene: NA
v_gene: TRBV4-1
CDR3nt: TGCGCCAGCAGCCAAGTACAGAACTCTGAGCAGTTCTTC
CDR3aa: CASSQVQNSEQFF

j_gene: TRBJ1-3
abundance: NA
d_gene: NA
v_gene: TRBV25-1
CDR3nt: TGTGCCAGCAGCCCATTAGACTCTGGAAACACCATATATTTT
CDR3aa: CASSPLDSGNTIYF

j_gene: TRBJ1-5
abundance: once
d_gene: TRBD1
v_gene: TRBV6-5
CDR3nt: TGTGCCAGCAGGGGAGGACAGGGGGACAATCAGCCCCAGCATTTT
CDR3aa: CASRGGQGDNQPQHF

j_gene: TRBJ2-3
abundance: NA
d_gene: NA
v_gene: TRBV14
CDR3nt: TGTGCCAGCAGCCAACTGCCGGGTATAAATACGCAGTATTTT
CDR3aa: CASSQLPGINTQYF

j_gene: TRBJ1-1
abundance: NA
d_gene: TRBD1
v_gene: TRBV7-3
CDR3nt: TGTGCCAGCAGCGTGCAGGGACAGGGGCTAGGCACTGAAGCTTTCTTT
CDR3aa: CASSVQGQGLGTEAFF

j_gene: TRBJ1-5
abundance: NA
d_gene: NA
v_gene: TRBV15
CDR3nt: TGTGCCACCAGCATTCCTGCGGGTCAGCCCCAGCATTTT
CDR3aa: CATSIPAGQPQHF

j_gene: TRBJ2-7
abundance: NA
d_gene: NA
v_gene: TRBV27
CDR3nt: TGTGCCAGCAGTTTAGGCGGAGGCGAGCAGTACTTC
CDR3aa: CASSLGGGEQYF

j_gene: TRBJ1-5
abundance: few
d_gene: NA
v_gene: TRBV21-1
CDR3nt: TGTGCCAGCTCAGCTGGGGCAGGGGGTGTGTTGAATCAGCCCCAGCATTTT
CDR3aa: CASSAGAGGVLNQPQHF

j_gene: TRBJ1-6
abundance: NA
d_gene: NA
v_gene: TRBV5-6
CDR3nt: TGTGCCAGCTGTGAGGGGGTCTCAAATTCACCCCTCCACTTT
CDR3aa: CASCEGVSNSPLHF

j_gene: TRBJ2-1
abundance: NA
d_gene: NA
v_gene: TRBV11-2
CDR3nt: TGTGCCAGCAGCTTAGATGCGAGGAATTACCTCTTC
CDR3aa: CASSLDARNYLF